The clone carrying this T cell receptor beta chain has ten or more counts. Its antigen is unidentified. Unique molecular identifiers were used in preparing the TCRbeta library. In TCRdb, the PCR reads were re-called with MiXCR into one record per CDR3 protein. The sample shows around 580,000 distinct CDR3 sequences, roughly 23% of them seen only once. This sample is drawn from a study of T-cell reconstitution after alpha-beta-depleted transplantation in children. Regarding the study as a whole: Some patients showed high day-60 TCRbeta diversity, which derived from surviving recipient T cells and thymic progenitors. Two months or so post-transplant, alpha-beta T cells reportedly derived from several hundred expanded graft clones. At one year after transplant, newly produced T cells mostly accounted for T-cell counts and diversity.

Trimming left V 3 bases short and J 5 bases short, with 18 bases between. Germline loops: CDR1 DFQATT, CDR2 SNEGSKA (reference sequence). The CDR3 length is 15 residues. The rearrangement uses TRBV20-1 and TRBJ2-3, with D maybe TRBD1 (6 bases). The origin of this receptor is a boy younger than two who had a stem cell transplant for acute myeloid leukemia, so the T cells may come from the graft donor. The sample consisted of PBMCs, mostly from graft donor cells, taken 360 days after TCRalphabeta/CD19-depleted stem cell transplant. The CDR3 DNA reads TGCAGTGCTAGCCGTCGGACAGCTCTTCAAGATACGCAGTATTTT. It translates to CSASRRTALQDTQYF.